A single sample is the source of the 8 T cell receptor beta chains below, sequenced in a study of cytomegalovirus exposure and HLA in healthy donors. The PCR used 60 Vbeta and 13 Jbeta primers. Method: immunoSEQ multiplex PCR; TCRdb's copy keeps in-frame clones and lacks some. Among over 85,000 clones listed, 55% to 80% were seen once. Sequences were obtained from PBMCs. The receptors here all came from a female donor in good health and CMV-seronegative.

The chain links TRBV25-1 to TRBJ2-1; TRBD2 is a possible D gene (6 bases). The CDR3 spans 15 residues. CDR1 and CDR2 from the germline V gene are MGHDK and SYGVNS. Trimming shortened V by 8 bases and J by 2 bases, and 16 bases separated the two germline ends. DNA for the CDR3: TGTGCCAGCCGGGCGGGGACTCAGACCTACAATGAGCAGTTCTTC. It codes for CASRAGTQTYNEQFF.

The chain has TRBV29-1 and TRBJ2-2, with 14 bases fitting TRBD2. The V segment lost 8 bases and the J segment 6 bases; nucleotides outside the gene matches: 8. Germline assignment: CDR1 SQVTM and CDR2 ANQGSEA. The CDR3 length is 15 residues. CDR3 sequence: CSPSGLAGGPGELFF. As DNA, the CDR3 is TGCAGCCCCAGCGGACTAGCGGGGGGCCCCGGGGAGCTGTTTTTT.

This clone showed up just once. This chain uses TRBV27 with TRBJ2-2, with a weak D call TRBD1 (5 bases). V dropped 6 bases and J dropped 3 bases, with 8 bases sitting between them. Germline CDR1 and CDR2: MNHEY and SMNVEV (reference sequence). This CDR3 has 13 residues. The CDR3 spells CASRGLDTGELFF. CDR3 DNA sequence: TGTGCCAGCAGGGGGCTGGACACCGGGGAGCTGTTTTTT.

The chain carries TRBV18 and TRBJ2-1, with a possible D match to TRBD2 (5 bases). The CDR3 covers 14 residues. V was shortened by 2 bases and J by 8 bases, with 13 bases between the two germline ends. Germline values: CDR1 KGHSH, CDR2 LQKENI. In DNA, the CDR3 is TGTGCCAGCTCACCATCGAGGGTTCTAGATGAGCAGTTCTTC. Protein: CASSPSRVLDEQFF.

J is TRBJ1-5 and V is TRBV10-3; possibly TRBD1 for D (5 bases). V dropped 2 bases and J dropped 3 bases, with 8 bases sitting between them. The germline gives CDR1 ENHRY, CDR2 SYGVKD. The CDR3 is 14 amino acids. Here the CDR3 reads CAISEATDNQPQHF. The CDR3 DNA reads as TGTGCCATCAGTGAGGCGACAGACAATCAGCCCCAGCATTTT.

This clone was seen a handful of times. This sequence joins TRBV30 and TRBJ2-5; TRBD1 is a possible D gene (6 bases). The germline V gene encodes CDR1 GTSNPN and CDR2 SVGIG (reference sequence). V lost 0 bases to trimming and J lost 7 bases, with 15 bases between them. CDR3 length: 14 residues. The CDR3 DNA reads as TGTGCCTGGAGTGTACAGAGGAGAGGGGGGACCCAGTACTTC. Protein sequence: CAWSVQRRGGTQYF.

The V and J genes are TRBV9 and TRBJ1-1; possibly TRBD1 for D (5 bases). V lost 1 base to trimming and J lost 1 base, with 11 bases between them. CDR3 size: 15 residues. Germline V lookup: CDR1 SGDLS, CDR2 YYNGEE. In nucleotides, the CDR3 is TGTGCCAGCAGCGTACCCCCCGACAGGAACACTGAAGCTTTCTTT. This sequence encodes CASSVPPDRNTEAFF.

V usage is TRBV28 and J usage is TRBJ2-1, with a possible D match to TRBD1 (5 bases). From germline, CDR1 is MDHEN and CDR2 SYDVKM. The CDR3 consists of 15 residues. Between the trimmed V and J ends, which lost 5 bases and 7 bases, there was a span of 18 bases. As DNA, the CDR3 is TGTGCCAGCAGTGCCCAGGGCTACCAAGGGAATGAGCAGTTCTTC. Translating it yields CASSAQGYQGNEQFF.